This TCR beta chain is drawn from a study of CD8+ T cells in alopecia areata. Note on this clone: The antigen is not known.

This CDR3 spans 14 amino acids. Per the germline V gene, CDR1 is SQVTM and CDR2 is ANQGSEA. V gave up 8 bases and J gave up 6 bases; unmatched junction bases: 14. Findings of the study overall: Normal skin contains resident alphabeta T cells, and these are also sequenced in scalp samples. TCR sharing across patients was less clear than in mice, possibly HLA-related.

Treatment defined: oral pan-JAK inhibitor, 5-10 mg twice daily. Individuals with alopecia areata gave both lesional scalp punch biopsies and peripheral blood for collection. RNA, once extracted, was reverse transcribed into cDNA for use as the sequencing template. Sequencing was performed with immunoSEQ multiplex PCR; in TCRdb, only in-frame clones are kept and a portion is missing. The sample lists about 190,000 clones; 60% were seen once. The TCR comes from a human donor with alopecia areata. The rearrangement joins TRBV29-1 to TRBJ2-3; 7 nucleotides align to TRBD2. Here the sequenced sample was CD4+ T cells sorted from blood, taken at week 4, from a patient treated with tofacitinib. DNA for the CDR3: TGCAGCCCCGGTCGTGCGGGAGTCTCGGATACGCAGTATTTT. Protein sequence: CSPGRAGVSDTQYF.